A single T cell receptor (beta chain) is shown here with its context. The sample comes from a study of shared clonotypes between healthy human individuals. The CDR3 totals 16 residues. V was clipped by 2 bases and J by 4 bases, with 16 bases between them. Germline V gene data show CDR1 as MNHNS and CDR2 as SASEGT. In the naive CD8 group, cells lacked CD45RO and were positively selected for CCR7, so terminally differentiated effector memory CD45RA+ cells were left out. Generated by immunoSEQ multiplex PCR, the TCRdb table keeps only in-frame clones and is missing some. The sample holds roughly 1,800,000 clones, about 95% seen once.

The specimen sequenced was naive CD8+ T cells sorted from blood. The rearrangement uses TRBV6-1 and TRBJ2-3; D is uncertain. The sequence was collected from a man aged 18-30 years in good health. DNA of the CDR3: TGTGCCAGCAGTGAAAGCCCCGAGTTTTACGCAGATACGCAGTATTTT. Its protein is CASSESPEFYADTQYF.